Described below is a single TCR beta chain sequence and its context. Antigen: not known. This entry comes from a study of cytomegalovirus exposure and HLA in healthy donors. Amplification used 60 Vbeta primers and 13 Jbeta primers. The protocol was immunoSEQ multiplex PCR, while the TCRdb copy is restricted to in-frame clones and leaves out a portion. Of around 150,000 clones in the sample, over 60% were seen once. Study observations and caveats: The authors confirmed in vitro that a few CMV-associated chains were specific for CMV antigens.

Unmatched junction bases numbered 9, after V lost 5 bases and J lost 7 bases. Germline CDR1 and CDR2: SGHVS and FNYEAQ. The CDR3 loop spans 15 amino acids. The sequence came from a female donor in good health and CMV-seropositive. V gene TRBV7-6 combines with J gene TRBJ2-7; 12 nucleotides line up with TRBD1. Sequencing was carried out using PBMCs. CDR3 DNA: TGTGCCAGCAGCCCGGGGACAGGGGGCGAATGGGAGCAGTACTTC. Protein product: CASSPGTGGEWEQYF.